These 27 T cell receptor beta chains were all obtained from the same sample, sequenced in a study of PD-1 blockade in mismatch repair-deficient tumors. Assay used: immunoSEQ multiplex PCR; TCRdb lists only in-frame clones, some missing. The sample has about 100,000 clones; about four fifths are singletons. Here the sequenced sample was peripheral blood, taken about 36 weeks after starting pembrolizumab. The receptors here all came from an adult with mismatch repair-deficient cancer.

In its sample, this clone was seen once. The chain links TRBV19 to TRBJ1-1; TRBD1 might be the D (5 bases). The CDR3 extends over 15 amino acids. The germline V gene has CDR1 LNHDA and CDR2 SQIVND (reference sequence). The ends were cut back, 7 bases at V and 3 bases at J, with 18 bases in the middle. CDR3 protein: CASTSLGVRDTEAFF. The DNA for the CDR3 is TGTGCCAGTACCTCATTGGGGGTACGGGACACTGAAGCTTTCTTT.

The count of this clone is one. The chain carries TRBV12-5 and TRBJ1-1; D not resolved. Per the germline V gene, CDR1 is LGHNT and CDR2 is FRNRAP. The CDR3 is 15 residues long. V dropped 4 bases and J dropped 0 bases, with 12 bases sitting between them. The CDR3 region is CASGSSTVMNTEAFF. The CDR3 coding sequence is TGTGCTAGTGGTTCCTCCACGGTAATGAACACTGAAGCTTTCTTT.

The V gene is TRBV9, the J gene TRBJ1-4, with D unclear. Germline CDR1 is SGDLS and CDR2 is YYNGEE. The CDR3 runs to 14 residues. Between the trimmed V and J ends, which lost 1 base and 4 bases, there was a span of 8 bases. The DNA of the CDR3 is TGTGCCAGCAGCGTACGGCCAAGTAATGAAAAACTGTTTTTT. This sequence encodes CASSVRPSNEKLFF.

CDR3 protein: CASSSGTYYNEQFF. DNA for the CDR3: TGTGCCAGCAGCTCCGGGACTTACTACAATGAGCAGTTCTTC. The chain recombines TRBV5-6 with TRBJ2-1, with D possibly TRBD2 on 6 matching bases. Germline V gene data show CDR1 as SGHDT and CDR2 as YYEEEE. The CDR3 runs to 14 residues. V shed 3 bases and J shed 3 bases, with 10 bases lying between them.

This chain connects TRBV6-6 to TRBJ1-2; possibly TRBD1 for D (5 bases). Germline CDR1 reads MNHNY; CDR2 reads SVGAGI (reference sequence). The V gene lost 1 base and the J gene lost 2 bases, with 11 bases spanning the gap. The CDR3 runs 15 residues. CDR3 DNA: TGTGCCAGCAGTTACTTTTCTGGGGGGAACTATGGCTACACCTTC. Translation: CASSYFSGGNYGYTF.

The chain couples TRBV6-5 to TRBJ1-1; D gene unclear. The CDR3 has 13 residues. CDR1 and CDR2 from the germline V gene are MNHEY and SVGAGI. The ends were cut back, 6 bases at V and 2 bases at J, with 10 bases in the middle. CDR3 coding DNA: TGTGCCAGCAGGGACGACACAAACACTGAAGCTTTCTTT. It is translated as CASRDDTNTEAFF.

The gene calls are TRBV9 and TRBJ2-7, with D hard to call. The germline CDR1 and CDR2 sequences are SGDLS and YYNGEE. This CDR3 comprises 11 residues. With 4 bases removed from V and 5 bases from J, the gap between germline ends came to 7 bases. CDR3 amino acids: CASSLEDEQYF. The CDR3 bases are TGTGCCAGCAGCCTAGAAGACGAGCAGTACTTC.

The rearrangement links TRBV5-1 to TRBJ1-5, with 9 positions matching TRBD1. The CDR3 runs to 14 residues. Germline values: CDR1 SGHRS, CDR2 YFSETQ. Losses at the gene ends were 4 bases for V and 7 bases for J; bases not matched to a gene: 6. Written as DNA, the CDR3 is TGCGCCAGCAGCCCACAGGGGGCAGGCCAGCCCCAGCATTTT. This sequence encodes CASSPQGAGQPQHF.

The V and J genes are TRBV2 and TRBJ1-1, with D hard to call. Germline CDR1 is SNHLY and CDR2 is FYNNEI. Trimming stripped 4 bases from V and 0 bases from J, with 6 bases between. The length of the CDR3 is 13 residues. CDR3 amino acids: CASSARMNTEAFF. CDR3 DNA: TGTGCCAGCAGTGCTCGCATGAACACTGAAGCTTTCTTT. The full variable domain, with the rest looked up from reference TRBV2 and TRBJ1-1, is EPEVTQTPSHQVTQMGQEVILRCVPISNHLYFYWYRQILGQKVEFLVSFYNNEISEKSEIFDDQFSVERPDGSNFTLKIRSTKLEDSAMYFCASSARMNTEAFFGQGTRLTVV.

This rearrangement joins TRBV15 to TRBJ2-7, with D perhaps assigned TRBD1 or TRBD2 (6 bases each). The CDR3 spans 14 residues. With 0 bases removed from V and 5 bases from J, the gap between germline ends came to 11 bases. Germline loops: CDR1 LNHNV, CDR2 YYDKDF (reference sequence). CDR3 loop: CATSREGGGNEQYF. DNA of the CDR3: TGTGCCACCAGCAGAGAGGGGGGCGGCAACGAGCAGTACTTC.

V gene TRBV5-4 combines with J gene TRBJ2-5; possible D gene TRBD1, 6 bases. Per germline, CDR1 SGHNT and CDR2 YYREEE (reference sequence). With 2 bases removed from V and 1 base from J, the gap between germline ends came to 9 bases. The CDR3 covers 14 residues. This CDR3 reads CASSFTGRQETQYF. CDR3 sequence (DNA): TGTGCCAGCAGCTTCACAGGGCGCCAAGAGACCCAGTACTTC.

The chain has TRBV6-1 and TRBJ2-7; 8 bases are a match to TRBD1. The CDR3 has 14 amino acids. Germline V gives CDR1 MNHNS, CDR2 SASEGT. The junction had 4 bases not matched to a gene; V was cut back by 6 bases and J by 0 bases. The CDR3 DNA sequence: TGTGCCAGCAGCCCCGGACAGGGCTCCTACGAGCAGTACTTC. This codes for CASSPGQGSYEQYF.

The chain has TRBV10-3 and TRBJ2-1; 14 nucleotides align to TRBD2. This CDR3 has 16 residues. Germline CDR1 is ENHRY and CDR2 is SYGVKD. The V and J ends lost 5 bases and 9 bases, in that order; junction bases with no gene match: 9. The DNA of the CDR3 is TGTGCCATCAGTCTCTATGGACTAGCGGGAGGCAGTGAGCAGTTCTTC. This codes for CAISLYGLAGGSEQFF.

The chain combines TRBV29-1 with TRBJ1-3; D unresolved. CDR1 is SQVTM, CDR2 ANQGSEA, per germline. The CDR3 contains 14 residues. V was shortened by 4 bases and J by 2 bases, with 12 bases between the two germline ends. CDR3 sequence reads: CSVGETEAGNTIYF. The CDR3, as DNA: TGCAGCGTTGGGGAAACAGAAGCTGGAAACACCATATATTTT.

The sample holds one count of this clone. The rearrangement uses TRBV29-1 and TRBJ2-6; D is possibly TRBD1 (6 bases). The CDR3 is 14 amino acids. The germline gives CDR1 SQVTM, CDR2 ANQGSEA. Trimming shortened V by 3 bases and J by 1 base, and 7 bases separated the two germline ends. Here the CDR3 reads CSVEGASGANVLTF. The CDR3, as DNA: TGCAGCGTTGAGGGGGCTTCTGGGGCCAACGTCCTGACTTTC.

V is TRBV5-1 and J is TRBJ2-5, with TRBD2 matching 8 bases. The CDR3 is 15 residues long. V dropped 3 bases and J dropped 5; count of bases not matched to a gene: 9. Germline assignment: CDR1 SGHRS and CDR2 YFSETQ. As DNA, the CDR3 is TGCGCCAGCAGCTCCGGGACTAGTCAGTTGGAGACCCAGTACTTC. Its translation is CASSSGTSQLETQYF.

The V gene is TRBV6-4, the J gene TRBJ2-1, with TRBD2 identical over 10 bases. The CDR3 consists of 15 residues. Germline CDR1 is MRHNA and CDR2 is SNTAGT. V lost 5 bases, J lost 8 bases, and 9 bases stayed unmatched. The CDR3 reads CASSPAAGGGYEQFF. In DNA form, the CDR3 reads TGTGCCAGCAGTCCTGCAGCGGGAGGGGGGTATGAGCAGTTCTTC.

The chain carries TRBV19 and TRBJ2-7; D is ambiguous. The CDR3 sequence is 13 residues long. Germline CDR1 and CDR2: LNHDA and SQIVND (reference sequence). V lost 5 bases and J lost 0, with 8 bases in between. This CDR3 is CASSQVPSYEQYF. CDR3 nucleotide sequence: TGTGCCAGTAGTCAGGTTCCCTCCTACGAGCAGTACTTC.

This clone came up a few times. This sequence joins TRBV7-2 and TRBJ2-7, with 10 bases lining up with TRBD2. After removal of 8 bases from V and 10 bases from J, the junction contained 11 bases not matched to a gene. The CDR3 runs to 13 residues. CDR1 and CDR2 (germline): SGHTA, FQGNSA. The CDR3: CASLGGAGGPQYF. The CDR3 nucleotides are TGTGCCAGCCTCGGGGGAGCGGGAGGGCCCCAGTACTTC. Supplemented by reference TRBV7-2 and TRBJ2-7, the full variable domain reads GAGVSQSPSNKVTEKGKDVELRCDPISGHTALYWYRQSLGQGLEFLIYFQGNSAPDKSGLPSDRFSAERTGGSVSTLTIQRTQQEDSAVYLCASLGGAGGPQYFGPGTRLTVT.

The chain recombines TRBV19 with TRBJ2-7; no definite D call. V was cut by 3 bases and J by 3 bases, with 12 bases left in between. Germline CDR1 is LNHDA and CDR2 is SQIVND (reference sequence). The CDR3 totals 14 residues. CDR3 sequence: CASSIDNSNYEQYF. The CDR3 DNA is TGTGCCAGTAGTATTGATAACAGTAACTACGAGCAGTACTTC.

The V and J genes are TRBV5-4 and TRBJ2-6; D remains unclear. Germline lookup yields CDR1 SGHNT and CDR2 YYREEE (reference sequence). The CDR3 runs 13 residues. V was pared by 4 bases and J by 4 bases, with 6 bases between. The CDR3 protein is CASSIKGANVLTF. As DNA, the CDR3 is TGTGCCAGCAGCATCAAGGGGGCCAACGTCCTGACTTTC.

This clone showed up just once. The gene calls are TRBV15 and TRBJ2-7; D tentatively fits TRBD1 or TRBD2 (5 bases each). CDR1 and CDR2 (germline): LNHNV, YYDKDF (reference sequence). The V and J ends lost 5 bases and 5 bases respectively, with 10 bases between them. The CDR3 has 12 amino acids. CDR3 loop: CATSRGTHEQYF. The CDR3, as DNA: TGTGCCACCAGCCGAGGGACCCACGAGCAGTACTTC.

This clone was found once. The chain is built from TRBV6-6 and TRBJ1-2; 7 positions agree with TRBD1. The CDR3 sequence is 13 residues long. Trimming took 2 bases from V and 8 from J; bases not matched to a gene: 5. Germline V gene lookup returns CDR1 MNHNY and CDR2 SVGAGI (reference sequence). The CDR3 reads CASSYGQAQGYTF. In nucleotides, the CDR3 is TGTGCCAGCAGTTACGGACAGGCTCAGGGCTACACCTTC.

V gene TRBV11-3 combines with J gene TRBJ2-7, with unresolved D. CDR3 size: 11 residues. The V gene lost 4 bases and the J gene lost 0 bases, with 1 base spanning the gap. Germline V gene lookup returns CDR1 SGHNT and CDR2 YENEEA. The CDR3 DNA follows: TGTGCCAGCAGCTCCTCCTACGAGCAGTACTTC. This sequence encodes CASSSSYEQYF.

This chain links TRBV7-2 with TRBJ2-3; 8 nucleotides align to TRBD2. Losses at the gene ends were 5 bases for V and 0 bases for J; bases not matched to a gene: 4. CDR1 is SGHTA and CDR2 is FQGNSA in the germline V gene. The CDR3 totals 15 residues. DNA of the CDR3: TGTGCCAGCAGCGCAGCGGGGGTGAGCACAGATACGCAGTATTTT. Protein product: CASSAAGVSTDTQYF.

This clone was recorded once. J is TRBJ1-1 and V is TRBV7-8, with D tentatively TRBD1 (6 bases). The V gene lost 5 bases and the J gene lost 5 bases, with 18 bases spanning the gap. The CDR3 is 15 residues long. The germline V gene has CDR1 SGHVS and CDR2 FQNEAQ. Here the CDR3 reads CASSRTGLWDTEAFF. The CDR3 nucleotides are TGTGCCAGCAGCCGTACAGGGCTCTGGGATACTGAAGCTTTCTTT. Variable domain in full (rest from reference TRBV7-8 and TRBJ1-1): GAGVSQSPRYKVAKRGQDVALRCDPISGHVSLFWYQQALGQGPEFLTYFQNEAQLDKSGLPSDRFFAERPEGSVSTLKIQRTQQEDSAVYLCASSRTGLWDTEAFFGQGTRLTVV.

V gene TRBV5-1 combines with J gene TRBJ2-1; 10 nucleotides match TRBD1. V dropped 4 bases and J dropped 10; count of bases not matched to a gene: 11. Looked up from germline, CDR1 is SGHRS and CDR2 is YFSETQ. This CDR3 comprises 15 residues. CDR3 nucleotides: TGCGCCAGCAGCCGACCGGGACAGGGGATAGGCGAGCAGTTCTTC. As protein: CASSRPGQGIGEQFF.